The 19 T cell receptor beta chains presented below share a single source sample, sequenced in a study of blood T cell repertoires in COVID-19. Clones were sequenced by immunoSEQ multiplex PCR, and TCRdb holds only the in-frame ones, with some missing. This sample has 200,000 or so clones, with just under 85% found just once. The sequenced material came from peripheral blood. The receptors were sampled from a human donor with acute or convalescent COVID-19. The donor label of this sample is uncertain.

The chain has TRBV5-4 and TRBJ1-6; D is uncertain. V lost 1 base and J lost 7, with 9 bases in between. The CDR3 has 14 residues. CDR1 and CDR2 (germline): SGHNT, YYREEE (reference sequence). The CDR3 DNA sequence: TGTGCCAGCAGCTTGCAGAGGGAGAATTCACCCCTCCACTTT. This encodes CASSLQRENSPLHF.

The rearrangement uses TRBV7-2 and TRBJ1-2, with 10 bases identical to TRBD1. In germline, CDR1 is SGHTA, CDR2 FQGNSA. The CDR3 extends over 18 amino acids. The trim removed 2 bases at V and 6 bases at J, leaving 15 bases unmatched. CDR3 region: CASSLWVGTGESINGYTF. The CDR3, as DNA: TGTGCCAGCAGCTTATGGGTAGGGACAGGGGAATCAATAAATGGCTACACCTTC.

The V and J genes are TRBV2 and TRBJ2-7; D possibly corresponds to TRBD2 (5 bases). From germline, CDR1 is SNHLY and CDR2 FYNNEI. The CDR3 covers 11 residues. Trimming removed 7 bases at V and 2 bases at J, with 6 bases between. Here the CDR3 reads CASTTTYEQYF. The CDR3, as DNA: TGTGCCAGCACGACTACCTACGAGCAGTACTTC.

The chain recombines TRBV11-1 with TRBJ1-6; perhaps TRBD1 as D (5 bases). The germline V gene has CDR1 SGHAT and CDR2 FQDESV (reference sequence). V dropped 4 bases and J dropped 7 bases, with 11 bases sitting between them. The CDR3 runs 14 residues. CDR3 sequence reads: CASSSRAANSPLHF. In DNA form, the CDR3 reads TGTGCCAGCAGCTCCAGGGCAGCCAATTCACCCCTCCACTTT.

J is TRBJ2-3 and V is TRBV5-1; the D is unclear. There are 14 residues in the CDR3. V was shortened by 0 bases and J by 5 bases, with 10 bases between the two germline ends. Germline-derived CDR1 and CDR2 are SGHRS and YFSETQ. The CDR3 DNA is TGCGCCAGCAGCTTGGTTTTAGCAAAAGATACGCAGTATTTT. It is translated as CASSLVLAKDTQYF.

The chain combines TRBV19 with TRBJ2-5; 7 nucleotides line up with TRBD2. Per germline, CDR1 LNHDA and CDR2 SQIVND (reference sequence). The CDR3 has 13 residues. J was trimmed by 2 bases and V by 6 bases; bases with no gene match: 3. Written as DNA, the CDR3 is TGTGCCAGTAGGCCTAGCGGTCAAGAGACCCAGTACTTC. The encoded protein is CASRPSGQETQYF.

This clone occurred once. V and J are TRBV2 and TRBJ2-3; D may be TRBD2 (6 bases). The CDR3 sequence is 14 residues long. V lost 7 bases, J lost 1 base, and 12 bases lay in between. Germline V gene data show CDR1 as SNHLY and CDR2 as FYNNEI. This CDR3 is CASTLSSGTDTQYF. The CDR3 DNA follows: TGTGCCAGCACCTTGTCTAGCGGCACAGATACGCAGTATTTT.

The chain uses TRBV7-3 and TRBJ2-3, with TRBD2 as a possible D gene (6 bases). The V and J ends lost 5 bases and 9 bases respectively, with 15 bases between them. The CDR3 is made up of 13 amino acids. Germline loops: CDR1 SGHTA, CDR2 FQGTGA. The CDR3 spells CASSPRDSRTQYF. CDR3 nucleotide sequence: TGTGCCAGCAGCCCCCGGGACTCTCGAACGCAGTATTTT. The whole variable domain, remainder taken from reference TRBV7-3 and TRBJ2-3, is GAGVSQTPSNKVTEKGKYVELRCDPISGHTALYWYRQSLGQGPEFLIYFQGTGAADDSGLPNDRFFAVRPEGSVSTLKIQRTERGDSAVYLCASSPRDSRTQYFGPGTRLTVL.

This CDR3 reads CASMPPGTIRGADTQYF. The CDR3 DNA is TGTGCCAGCATGCCGCCGGGGACTATAAGGGGGGCGGATACGCAGTATTTT. The chain combines TRBV5-4 with TRBJ2-3, with D maybe TRBD2 (7 bases). V lost 6 bases and J lost 6, with 26 bases in between. This CDR3 has 17 amino acids. Germline V lookup: CDR1 SGHNT, CDR2 YYREEE (reference sequence). The full variable domain, completed using reference TRBV5-4 and TRBJ2-3, is ETGVTQSPTHLIKTRGQQVTLRCSSQSGHNTVSWYQQALGQGPQFIFQYYREEENGRGNFPPRFSGLQFPNYSSELNVNALELDDSALYLCASMPPGTIRGADTQYFGPGTRLTVL.

The J gene is TRBJ2-7, the V gene TRBV10-3, with 10 bases fitting TRBD2. CDR3 length: 16 residues. Germline CDR1 and CDR2: ENHRY and SYGVKD. The ends lost 3 bases at V and 4 bases at J; junction bases unmatched: 9. Written as DNA, the CDR3 is TGTGCCATCAGTGATAGTGAACTAGCGGGATCTTACGAGCAGTACTTC. This codes for CAISDSELAGSYEQYF.

J is TRBJ2-5 and V is TRBV27, with 7 bases fitting TRBD1. CDR3 length: 15 residues. V was pared by 5 bases and J by 5 bases, with 11 bases of the junction left unmatched. Germline V CDR1 and CDR2: MNHEY, SMNVEV (reference sequence). CDR3 sequence: CASSPQGRGIETQYF. The CDR3 DNA reads as TGTGCCAGCAGTCCCCAGGGCAGGGGGATTGAGACCCAGTACTTC.

Comments on this clone: Other DNA sequences within the sample encode an identical CDR3. The chain links TRBV6-6 to TRBJ2-7; TRBD1 is a possible D gene (6 bases). Between the trimmed V and J ends, which lost 1 base and 3 bases, there was a span of 10 bases. The CDR3 runs 14 residues. Per the germline V gene, CDR1 is MNHNY and CDR2 is SVGAGI (reference sequence). The CDR3 here is CASSYYAQGYEQYF. CDR3 DNA sequence: TGTGCCAGCAGTTACTACGCACAGGGCTACGAGCAGTACTTC.

The chain carries TRBV25-1 and TRBJ2-3; TRBD1 might be the D (7 bases). The CDR3 is 16 amino acids. Germline V gene data show CDR1 as MGHDK and CDR2 as SYGVNS. The V and J ends lost 5 bases and 1 base respectively, with 16 bases between them. This CDR3 reads CASSPPRGAGTDTQYF. The CDR3 DNA sequence: TGTGCCAGCAGTCCCCCCAGGGGGGCAGGCACAGATACGCAGTATTTT.

J is TRBJ2-3 and V is TRBV10-3; 14 bases match TRBD2. The junction had 6 bases not matched to a gene; V was cut back by 2 bases and J by 5 bases. The CDR3 runs to 17 residues. The germline V gene has CDR1 ENHRY and CDR2 SYGVKD. The CDR3 spells CAISEGGLAGAGDTQYF. The CDR3 DNA reads TGTGCCATCAGTGAGGGGGGACTAGCGGGAGCTGGAGATACGCAGTATTTT.

The chain uses TRBV3-1 (or the pseudogene TRBV3-2) and TRBJ1-5; 7 bases are shared with TRBD1. Germline V lookup: CDR1 LGHDT, CDR2 YNNKEL (reference sequence). Unmatched junction bases numbered 5, after V lost 1 base and J lost 5 bases. The CDR3 is 15 amino acids. CDR3 nucleotides: TGTGCCAGCAGCCAAGGTAGGGGGCGCGATCAGCCCCAGCATTTT. The encoded protein is CASSQGRGRDQPQHF.

The rearrangement uses TRBV28 and TRBJ1-6, with 8 positions matching TRBD1. Trimming took 10 bases from V and 10 from J; bases not matched to a gene: 9. The CDR3 is 13 amino acids. Germline V gives CDR1 MDHEN, CDR2 SYDVKM. CDR3 residues: CATFEGTGSPLHF. The CDR3 bases are TGTGCCACCTTTGAGGGGACAGGATCACCCCTCCACTTT. The entire variable domain, with the rest obtained from reference TRBV28 and TRBJ1-6, is as follows: DVKVTQSSRYLVKRTGEKVFLECVQDMDHENMFWYRQDPGLGLRLIYFSYDVKMKEKGDIPEGYSVSREKKERFSLILESASTNQTSMYLCATFEGTGSPLHFGNGTRLTVT.

This chain joins TRBV6-2 or TRBV6-3 and TRBJ2-2; TRBD2 aligns across 14 bases. The CDR3 loop spans 17 amino acids. Germline CDR1 reads MNHEY; CDR2 reads SVGEGT. V trimming: 0 bases; J trimming: 6 bases; junction bases outside the gene matches: 3. The CDR3 DNA reads as TGTGCCAGCAGTTACTCGAAGGGACTAGCGGGAGCCGGGGAGCTGTTTTTT. It codes for CASSYSKGLAGAGELFF.

The V gene is TRBV6-5, the J gene TRBJ1-6, with a tentative D call TRBD1 (5 bases). The CDR3 is made up of 13 amino acids. Germline loops: CDR1 MNHEY, CDR2 SVGAGI. V was cut by 0 bases and J by 10 bases, with 7 bases left in between. This CDR3 is CASSYSTVSPLHF. The CDR3 nucleotides are TGTGCCAGCAGTTACTCGACAGTGTCACCCCTCCACTTT.

This clone was observed a few times. This chain connects TRBV28 to TRBJ1-1; TRBD1 is a possible D gene (6 bases). This CDR3 spans 14 amino acids. Trimming cost V 7 bases and J 11 bases, with 23 bases left between them. Per germline, CDR1 MDHEN and CDR2 SYDVKM. This chain's CDR3 is CASIPGGAGAQAFF. The CDR3 bases are TGTGCCAGCATCCCGGGGGGAGCGGGGGCGCAGGCTTTCTTT.